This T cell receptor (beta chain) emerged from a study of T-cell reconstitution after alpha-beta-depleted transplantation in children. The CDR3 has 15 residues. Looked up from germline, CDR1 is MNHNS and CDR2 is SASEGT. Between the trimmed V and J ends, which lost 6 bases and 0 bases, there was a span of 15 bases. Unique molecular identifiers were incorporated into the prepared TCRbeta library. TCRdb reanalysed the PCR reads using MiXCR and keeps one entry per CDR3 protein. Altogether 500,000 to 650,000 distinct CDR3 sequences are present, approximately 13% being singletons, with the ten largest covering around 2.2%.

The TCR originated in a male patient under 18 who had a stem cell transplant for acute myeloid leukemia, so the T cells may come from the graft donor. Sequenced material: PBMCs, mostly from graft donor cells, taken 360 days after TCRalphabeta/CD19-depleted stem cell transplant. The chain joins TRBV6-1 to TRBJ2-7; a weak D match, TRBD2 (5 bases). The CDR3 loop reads CASRPVGVHSYEQYF. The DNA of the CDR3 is TGTGCCAGCAGACCCGTGGGAGTCCACTCCTACGAGCAGTACTTC.